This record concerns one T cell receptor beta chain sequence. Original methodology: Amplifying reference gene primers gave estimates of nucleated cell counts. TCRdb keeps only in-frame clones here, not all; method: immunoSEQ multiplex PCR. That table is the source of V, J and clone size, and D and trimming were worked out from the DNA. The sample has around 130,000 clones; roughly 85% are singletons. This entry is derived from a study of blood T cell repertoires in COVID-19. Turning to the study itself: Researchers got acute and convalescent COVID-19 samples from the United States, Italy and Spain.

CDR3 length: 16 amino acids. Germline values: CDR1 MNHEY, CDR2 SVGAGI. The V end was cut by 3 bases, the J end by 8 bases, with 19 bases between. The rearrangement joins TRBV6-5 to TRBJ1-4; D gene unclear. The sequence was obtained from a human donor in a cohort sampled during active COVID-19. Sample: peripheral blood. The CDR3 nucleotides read TGTGCCAGCAGTTATCCTGATGGCGGGCTCGGAGAAAAACTGTTTTTT. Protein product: CASSYPDGGLGEKLFF.